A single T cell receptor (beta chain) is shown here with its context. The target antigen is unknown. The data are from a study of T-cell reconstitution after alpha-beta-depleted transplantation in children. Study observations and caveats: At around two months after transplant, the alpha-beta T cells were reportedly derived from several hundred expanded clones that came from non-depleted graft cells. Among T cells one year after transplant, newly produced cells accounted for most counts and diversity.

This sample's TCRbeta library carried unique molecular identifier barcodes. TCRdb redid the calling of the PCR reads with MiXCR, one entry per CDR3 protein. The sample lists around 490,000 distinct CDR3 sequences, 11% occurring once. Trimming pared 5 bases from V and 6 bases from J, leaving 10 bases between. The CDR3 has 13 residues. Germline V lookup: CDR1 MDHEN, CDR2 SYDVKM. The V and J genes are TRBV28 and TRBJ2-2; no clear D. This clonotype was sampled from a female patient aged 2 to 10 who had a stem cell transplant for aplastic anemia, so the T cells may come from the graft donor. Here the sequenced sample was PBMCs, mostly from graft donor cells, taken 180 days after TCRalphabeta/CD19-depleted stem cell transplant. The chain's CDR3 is CASSPQPPGELFF. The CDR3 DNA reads TGTGCCAGCAGTCCTCAACCGCCCGGGGAGCTGTTTTTT.